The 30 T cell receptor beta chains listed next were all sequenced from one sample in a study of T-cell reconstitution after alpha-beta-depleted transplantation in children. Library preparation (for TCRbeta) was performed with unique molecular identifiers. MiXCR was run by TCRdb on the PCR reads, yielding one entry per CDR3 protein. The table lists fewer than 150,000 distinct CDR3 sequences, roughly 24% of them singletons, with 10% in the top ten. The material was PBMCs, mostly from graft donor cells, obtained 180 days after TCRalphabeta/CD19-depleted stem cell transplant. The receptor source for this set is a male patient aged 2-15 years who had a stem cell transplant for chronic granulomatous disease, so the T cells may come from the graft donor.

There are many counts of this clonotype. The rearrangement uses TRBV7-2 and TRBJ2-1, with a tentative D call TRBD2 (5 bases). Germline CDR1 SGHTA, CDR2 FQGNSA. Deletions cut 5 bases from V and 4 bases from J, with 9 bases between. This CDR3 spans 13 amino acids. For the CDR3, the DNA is TGTGCCAGCAGCAGCGAGCGGTACAATGAGCAGTTCTTC. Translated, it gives CASSSERYNEQFF.

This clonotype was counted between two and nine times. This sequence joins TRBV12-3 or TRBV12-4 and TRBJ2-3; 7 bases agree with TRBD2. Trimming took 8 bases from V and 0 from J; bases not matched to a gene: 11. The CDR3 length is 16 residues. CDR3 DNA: TGTGCCAGCGGGCTAGCGGTAGGCCCTAGCACAGATACGCAGTATTTT. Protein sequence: CASGLAVGPSTDTQYF.

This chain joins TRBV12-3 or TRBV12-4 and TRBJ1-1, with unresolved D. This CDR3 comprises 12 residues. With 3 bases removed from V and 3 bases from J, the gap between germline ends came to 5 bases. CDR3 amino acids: CASSLRYTEAFF. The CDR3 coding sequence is TGTGCCAGCAGTTTGCGGTACACTGAAGCTTTCTTT.

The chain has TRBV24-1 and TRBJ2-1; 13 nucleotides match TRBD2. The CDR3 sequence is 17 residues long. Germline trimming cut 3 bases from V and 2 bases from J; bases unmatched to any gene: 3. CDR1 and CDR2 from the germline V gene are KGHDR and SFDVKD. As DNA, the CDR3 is TGTGCCACCAGTGATACAACTAGCGGGGGGGCCTACAATGAGCAGTTCTTC. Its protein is CATSDTTSGGAYNEQFF.

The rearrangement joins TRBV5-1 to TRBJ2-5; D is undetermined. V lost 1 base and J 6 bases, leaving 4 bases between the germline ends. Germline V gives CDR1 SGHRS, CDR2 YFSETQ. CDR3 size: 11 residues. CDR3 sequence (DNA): TGCGCCAGCAGCTTGATGAAGACCCAGTACTTC. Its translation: CASSLMKTQYF.

The CDR3 loop reads CASSPPWRSRRHF. CDR3 DNA sequence: TGTGCCAGCAGCCCCCCCTGGCGCTCTCGACGCCACTTT. The V gene is TRBV5-8, the J gene TRBJ1-6; D uncertain. Germline V gene data show CDR1 as SGHTS and CDR2 as YDEGEE. This CDR3 spans 13 amino acids. V dropped 4 bases and J dropped 18 bases, with 20 bases sitting between them. The variable domain in full, completed from reference TRBV5-8 and TRBJ1-6, reads EAGVTQSPTHLIKTRGQQATLRCSPISGHTSVYWYQQALGLGLQFLLWYDEGEERNRGNFPPRFSGRQFPNYSSELNVNALELEDSALYLCASSPPWRSRRHFGNGTRLTVT.

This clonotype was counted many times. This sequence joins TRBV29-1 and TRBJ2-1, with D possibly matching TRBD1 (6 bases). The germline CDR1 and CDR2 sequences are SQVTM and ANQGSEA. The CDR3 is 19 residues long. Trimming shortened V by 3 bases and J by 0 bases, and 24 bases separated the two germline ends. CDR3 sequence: CSVEGRRLGGADSYNEQFF. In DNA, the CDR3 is TGCAGCGTTGAGGGAAGGCGGCTAGGGGGAGCGGACTCCTACAATGAGCAGTTCTTC.

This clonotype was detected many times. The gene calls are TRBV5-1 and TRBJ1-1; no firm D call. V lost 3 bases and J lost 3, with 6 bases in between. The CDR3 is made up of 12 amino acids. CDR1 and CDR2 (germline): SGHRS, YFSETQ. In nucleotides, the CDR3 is TGCGCCAGCAGCTCGAGCTACACTGAAGCTTTCTTT. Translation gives CASSSSYTEAFF.

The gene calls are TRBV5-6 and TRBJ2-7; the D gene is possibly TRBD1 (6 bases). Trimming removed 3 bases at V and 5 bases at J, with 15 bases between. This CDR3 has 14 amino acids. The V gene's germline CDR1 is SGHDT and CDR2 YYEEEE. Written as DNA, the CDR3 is TGTGCCAGCAGCTCCACCGGGACAAACCACGAGCAGTACTTC. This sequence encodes CASSSTGTNHEQYF.

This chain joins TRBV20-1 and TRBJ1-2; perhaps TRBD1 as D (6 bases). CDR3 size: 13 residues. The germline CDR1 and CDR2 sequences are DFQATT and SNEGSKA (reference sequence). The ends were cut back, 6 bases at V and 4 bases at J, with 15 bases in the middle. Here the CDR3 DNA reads TGCAGTGCCACCAACAGGGTGGGCTATGGCTACACCTTC. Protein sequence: CSATNRVGYGYTF.

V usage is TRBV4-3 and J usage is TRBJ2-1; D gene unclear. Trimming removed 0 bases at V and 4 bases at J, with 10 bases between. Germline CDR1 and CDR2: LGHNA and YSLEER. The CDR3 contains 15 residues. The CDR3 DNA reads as TGCGCCAGCAGCCAAGAGAGGTTCCCTTACAATGAGCAGTTCTTC. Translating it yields CASSQERFPYNEQFF.

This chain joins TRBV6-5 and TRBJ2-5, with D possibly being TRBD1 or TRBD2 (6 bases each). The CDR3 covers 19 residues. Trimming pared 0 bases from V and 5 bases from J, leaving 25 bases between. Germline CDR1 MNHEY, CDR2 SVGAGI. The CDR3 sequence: CASSYSPNRRVTRGETQYF. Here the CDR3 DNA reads TGTGCCAGCAGTTACTCCCCAAACAGGAGAGTGACTAGGGGGGAGACCCAGTACTTC.

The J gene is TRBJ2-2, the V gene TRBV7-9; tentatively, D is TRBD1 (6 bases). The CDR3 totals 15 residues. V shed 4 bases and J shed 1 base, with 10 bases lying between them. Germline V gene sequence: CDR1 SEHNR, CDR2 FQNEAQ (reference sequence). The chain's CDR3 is CASSSKDRNTGELFF. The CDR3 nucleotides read TGTGCCAGCAGCTCGAAGGACAGGAACACCGGGGAGCTGTTTTTT.

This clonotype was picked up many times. CDR3 bases: TGTGCCAGCAGCCGAGACAGGGGAGAGACCCAGTACTTC. Translation gives CASSRDRGETQYF. The chain is built from TRBV11-2 and TRBJ2-5; TRBD1 aligns across 8 bases. V trimming: 5 bases; J trimming: 4 bases; junction bases outside the gene matches: 3. From germline, CDR1 is SGHAT and CDR2 FQNNGV. The CDR3 totals 13 residues.

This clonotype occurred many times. The CDR3 here is CASSVGPYGEQYF. Written as DNA, the CDR3 is TGTGCCAGCAGCGTAGGTCCGTACGGGGAGCAGTACTTC. This chain uses TRBV9 with TRBJ2-7; no clear D. Germline loops: CDR1 SGDLS, CDR2 YYNGEE. CDR3 length equals 13 residues. The V gene lost 0 bases and the J gene lost 7 bases, with 11 bases spanning the gap. Full variable domain (rest looked up from reference TRBV9 and TRBJ2-7): DSGVTQTPKHLITATGQRVTLRCSPRSGDLSVYWYQQSLDQGLQFLIQYYNGEERAKGNILERFSAQQFPDLHSELNLSSLELGDSALYFCASSVGPYGEQYFGPGTRLTVT.

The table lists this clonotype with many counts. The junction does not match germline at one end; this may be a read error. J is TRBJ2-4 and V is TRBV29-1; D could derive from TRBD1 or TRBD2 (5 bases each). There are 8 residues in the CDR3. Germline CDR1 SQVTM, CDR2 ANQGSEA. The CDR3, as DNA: TGCAGCGTTGGGGACGGCCTATTC. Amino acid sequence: CSVGDGLF.

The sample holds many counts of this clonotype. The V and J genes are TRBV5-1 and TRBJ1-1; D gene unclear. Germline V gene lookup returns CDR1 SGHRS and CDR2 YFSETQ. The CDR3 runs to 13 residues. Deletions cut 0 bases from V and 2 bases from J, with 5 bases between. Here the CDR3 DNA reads TGCGCCAGCAGCTTGGTGGCTAACACTGAAGCTTTCTTT. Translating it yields CASSLVANTEAFF.

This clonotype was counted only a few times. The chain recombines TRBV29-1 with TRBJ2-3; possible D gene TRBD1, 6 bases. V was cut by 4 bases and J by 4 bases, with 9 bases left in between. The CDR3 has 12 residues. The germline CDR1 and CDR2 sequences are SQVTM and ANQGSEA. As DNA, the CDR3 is TGCAGCGTTGGGCAGGGGCCAGATACGCAGTATTTT. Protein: CSVGQGPDTQYF.

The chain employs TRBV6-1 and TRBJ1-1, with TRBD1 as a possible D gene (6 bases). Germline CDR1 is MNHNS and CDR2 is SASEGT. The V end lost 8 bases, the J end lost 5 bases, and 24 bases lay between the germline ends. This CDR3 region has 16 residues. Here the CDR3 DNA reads TGTGCCAGCGCTAGGAGTCGGGGGCTCGAGAGGACTGAAGCTTTCTTT. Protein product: CASARSRGLERTEAFF.

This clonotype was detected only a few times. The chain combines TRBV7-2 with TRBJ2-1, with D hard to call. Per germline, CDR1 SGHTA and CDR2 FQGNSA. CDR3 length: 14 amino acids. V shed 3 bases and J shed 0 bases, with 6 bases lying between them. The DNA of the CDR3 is TGTGCCAGCAGCTTTAGGAGCTCCTACAATGAGCAGTTCTTC. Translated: CASSFRSSYNEQFF.

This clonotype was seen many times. CDR3 DNA sequence: TGCGCCAGCAGCTTGGATTCTAGCACCGGGGAGCTGTTTTTT. As protein: CASSLDSSTGELFF. This sequence joins TRBV5-1 and TRBJ2-2; D is unresolved. V lost 0 bases, J lost 4 bases, and 7 bases lay in between. The CDR3 has 14 residues. In germline, CDR1 is SGHRS, CDR2 YFSETQ.

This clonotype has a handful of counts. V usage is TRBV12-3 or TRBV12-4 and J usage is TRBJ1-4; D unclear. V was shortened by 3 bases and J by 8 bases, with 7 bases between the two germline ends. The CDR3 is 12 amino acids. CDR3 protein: CASSFGGEKLFF. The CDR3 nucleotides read TGTGCCAGCAGTTTTGGTGGGGAAAAACTGTTTTTT.

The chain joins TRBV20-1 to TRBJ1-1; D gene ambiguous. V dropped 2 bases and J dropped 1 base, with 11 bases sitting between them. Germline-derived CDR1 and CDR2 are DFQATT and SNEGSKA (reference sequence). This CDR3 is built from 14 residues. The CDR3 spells CSARSLLRNTEAFF. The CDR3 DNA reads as TGCAGTGCTAGATCGTTACTAAGGAACACTGAAGCTTTCTTT.

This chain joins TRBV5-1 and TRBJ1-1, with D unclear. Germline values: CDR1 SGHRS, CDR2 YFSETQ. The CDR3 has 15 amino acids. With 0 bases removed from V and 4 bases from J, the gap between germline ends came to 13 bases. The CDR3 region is CASSLATREGTEAFF. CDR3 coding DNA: TGCGCCAGCAGCTTGGCCACGAGGGAAGGCACTGAAGCTTTCTTT.

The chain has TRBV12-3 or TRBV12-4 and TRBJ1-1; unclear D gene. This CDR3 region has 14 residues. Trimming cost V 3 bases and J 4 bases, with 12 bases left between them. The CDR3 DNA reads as TGTGCCAGCAGTTTCTCCGCTGGGGTCACTGAAGCTTTCTTT. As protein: CASSFSAGVTEAFF.

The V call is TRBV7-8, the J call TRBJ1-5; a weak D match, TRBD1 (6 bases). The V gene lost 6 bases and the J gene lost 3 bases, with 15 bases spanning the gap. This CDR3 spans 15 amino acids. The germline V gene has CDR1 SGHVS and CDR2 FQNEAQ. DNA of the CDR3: TGTGCCAGCAGGTCGGGACAATTGTTCAATCAGCCCCAGCATTTT. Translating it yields CASRSGQLFNQPQHF.

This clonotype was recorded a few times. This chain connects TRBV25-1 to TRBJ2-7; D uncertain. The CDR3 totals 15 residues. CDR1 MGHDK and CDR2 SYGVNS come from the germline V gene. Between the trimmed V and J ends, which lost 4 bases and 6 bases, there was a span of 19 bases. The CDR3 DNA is TGTGCCAGCAGTGTTTCGGGCACGCTAAGAAGCGAGCAGTACTTC. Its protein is CASSVSGTLRSEQYF.

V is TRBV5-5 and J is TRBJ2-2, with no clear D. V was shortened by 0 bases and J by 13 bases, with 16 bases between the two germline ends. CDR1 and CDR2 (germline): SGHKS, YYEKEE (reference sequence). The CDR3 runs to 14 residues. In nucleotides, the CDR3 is TGTGCCAGCAGCTTGGTGACCACGGAGATGGGGCTGTTTTTT. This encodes CASSLVTTEMGLFF.

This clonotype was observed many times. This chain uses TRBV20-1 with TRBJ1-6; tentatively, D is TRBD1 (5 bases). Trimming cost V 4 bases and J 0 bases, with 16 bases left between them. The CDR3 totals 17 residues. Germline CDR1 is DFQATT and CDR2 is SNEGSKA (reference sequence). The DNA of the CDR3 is TGCAGTGCTACCCCGTTGACAGCGAGCTCCTATAATTCACCCCTCCACTTT. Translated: CSATPLTASSYNSPLHF.

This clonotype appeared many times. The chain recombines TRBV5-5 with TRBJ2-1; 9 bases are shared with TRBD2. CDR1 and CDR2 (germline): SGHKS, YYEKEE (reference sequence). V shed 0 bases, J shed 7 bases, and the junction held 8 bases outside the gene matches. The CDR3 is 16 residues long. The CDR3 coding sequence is TGTGCCAGCAGCTTGGTTCCTAGCGGGATGGGTAATGAGCAGTTCTTC. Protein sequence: CASSLVPSGMGNEQFF.